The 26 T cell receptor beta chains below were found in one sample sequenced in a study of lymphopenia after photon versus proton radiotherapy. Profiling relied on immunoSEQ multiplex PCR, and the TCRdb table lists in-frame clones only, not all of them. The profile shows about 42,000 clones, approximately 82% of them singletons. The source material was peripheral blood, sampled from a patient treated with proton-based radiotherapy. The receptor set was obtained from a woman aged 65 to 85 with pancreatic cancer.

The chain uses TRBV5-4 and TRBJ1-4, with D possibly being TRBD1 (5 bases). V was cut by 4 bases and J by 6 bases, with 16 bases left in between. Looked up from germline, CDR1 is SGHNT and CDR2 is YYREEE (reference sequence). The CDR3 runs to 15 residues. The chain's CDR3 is CASSVGGGSHEKLFF. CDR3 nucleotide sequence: TGTGCCAGCAGCGTGGGGGGAGGGTCCCATGAAAAACTGTTTTTT.

This chain's CDR3 is CASSQVSGKGSGELFF. Written as DNA, the CDR3 is TGTGCCAGCAGCCAGGTTAGCGGGAAGGGCTCCGGGGAGCTGTTTTTT. V usage is TRBV4-2 and J usage is TRBJ2-2, with TRBD2 matching 8 bases. Germline V gene lookup returns CDR1 LGHNA and CDR2 YNFKEQ. The CDR3 runs 16 residues. V lost 3 bases, J lost 6 bases, and 9 bases stayed unmatched.

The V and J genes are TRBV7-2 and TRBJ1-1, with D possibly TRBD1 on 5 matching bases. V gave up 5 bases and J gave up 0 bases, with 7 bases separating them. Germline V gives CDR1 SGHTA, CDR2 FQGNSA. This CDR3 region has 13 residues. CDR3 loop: CASSRQLNTEAFF. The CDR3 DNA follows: TGTGCCAGCAGCCGACAGCTGAACACTGAAGCTTTCTTT.

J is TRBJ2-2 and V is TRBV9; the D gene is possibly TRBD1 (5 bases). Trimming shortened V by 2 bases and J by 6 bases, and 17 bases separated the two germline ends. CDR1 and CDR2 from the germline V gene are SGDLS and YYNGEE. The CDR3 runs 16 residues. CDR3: CASSVYTSGSAGELFF. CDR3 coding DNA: TGTGCCAGCAGCGTTTATACCTCAGGGTCAGCCGGGGAGCTGTTTTTT.

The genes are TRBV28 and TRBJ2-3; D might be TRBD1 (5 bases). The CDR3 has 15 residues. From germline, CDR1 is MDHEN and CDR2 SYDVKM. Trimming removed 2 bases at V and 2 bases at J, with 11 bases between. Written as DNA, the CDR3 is TGTGCCAGCAGTTTAGTGCAGGGTTTCACAGATACGCAGTATTTT. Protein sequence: CASSLVQGFTDTQYF.

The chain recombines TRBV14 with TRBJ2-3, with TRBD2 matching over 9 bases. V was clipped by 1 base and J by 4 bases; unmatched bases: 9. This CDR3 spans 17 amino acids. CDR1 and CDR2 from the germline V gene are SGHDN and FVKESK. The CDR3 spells CASSQVPFSGSPDTQYF. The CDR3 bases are TGTGCCAGCAGCCAAGTCCCTTTTAGCGGGAGCCCAGATACGCAGTATTTT.

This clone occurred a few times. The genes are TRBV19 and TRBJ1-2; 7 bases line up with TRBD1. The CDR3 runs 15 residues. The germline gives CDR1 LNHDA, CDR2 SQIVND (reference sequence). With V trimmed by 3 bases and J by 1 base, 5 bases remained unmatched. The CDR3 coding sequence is TGTGCCAGTAGTATGGGGGACAGCCATAACTATGGCTACACCTTC. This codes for CASSMGDSHNYGYTF.

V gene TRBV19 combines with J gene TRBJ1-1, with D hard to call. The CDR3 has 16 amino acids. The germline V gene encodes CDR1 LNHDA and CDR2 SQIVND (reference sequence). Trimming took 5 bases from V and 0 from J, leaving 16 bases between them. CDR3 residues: CASSQRTGKMNTEAFF. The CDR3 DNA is TGTGCCAGTAGTCAGAGGACGGGGAAAATGAACACTGAAGCTTTCTTT.

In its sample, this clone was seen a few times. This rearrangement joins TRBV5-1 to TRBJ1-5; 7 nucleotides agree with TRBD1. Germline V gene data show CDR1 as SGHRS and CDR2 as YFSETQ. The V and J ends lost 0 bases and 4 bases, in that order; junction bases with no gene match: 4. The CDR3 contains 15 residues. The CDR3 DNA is TGCGCCAGCAGCTTGGGTGCAGGGGGTAATCAGCCCCAGCATTTT. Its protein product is CASSLGAGGNQPQHF.

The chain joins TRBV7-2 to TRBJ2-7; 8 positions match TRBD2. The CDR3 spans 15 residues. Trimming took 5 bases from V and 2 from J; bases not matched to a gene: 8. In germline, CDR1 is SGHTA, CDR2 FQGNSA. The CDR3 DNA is TGTGCCAGCAGCCCCCGACTAGCGCAAACCTACGAGCAGTACTTC. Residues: CASSPRLAQTYEQYF.

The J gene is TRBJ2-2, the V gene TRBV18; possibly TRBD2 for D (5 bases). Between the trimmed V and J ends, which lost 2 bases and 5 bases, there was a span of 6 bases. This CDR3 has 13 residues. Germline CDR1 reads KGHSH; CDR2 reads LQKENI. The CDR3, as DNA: TGTGCCAGCTCACCAATAGCGACCGGGGAGCTGTTTTTT. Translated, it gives CASSPIATGELFF.

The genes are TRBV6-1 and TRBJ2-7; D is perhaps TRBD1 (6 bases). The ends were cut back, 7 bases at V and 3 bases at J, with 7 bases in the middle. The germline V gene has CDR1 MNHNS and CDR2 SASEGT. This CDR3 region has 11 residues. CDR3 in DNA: TGTGCCAGCAAACAGGGCTACGAGCAGTACTTC. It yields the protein CASKQGYEQYF.

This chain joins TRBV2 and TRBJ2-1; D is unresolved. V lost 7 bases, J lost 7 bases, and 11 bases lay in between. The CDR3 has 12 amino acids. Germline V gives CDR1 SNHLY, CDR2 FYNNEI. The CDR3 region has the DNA TGTGCCAGCACTCTCCTGGTGAATGAGCAGTTCTTC. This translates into CASTLLVNEQFF.

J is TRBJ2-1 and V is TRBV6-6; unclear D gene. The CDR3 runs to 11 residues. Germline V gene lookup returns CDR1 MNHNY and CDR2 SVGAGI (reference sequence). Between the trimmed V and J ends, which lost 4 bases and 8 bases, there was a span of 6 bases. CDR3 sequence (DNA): TGTGCCAGCAGTTGGTTCGATGAGCAGTTCTTC. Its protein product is CASSWFDEQFF.

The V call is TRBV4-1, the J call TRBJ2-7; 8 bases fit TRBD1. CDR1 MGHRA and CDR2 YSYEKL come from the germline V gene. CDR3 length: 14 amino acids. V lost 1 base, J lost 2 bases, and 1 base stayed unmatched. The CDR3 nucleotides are TGCGCCAGCAGCCAAGGGACAGGGACCTACGAGCAGTACTTC. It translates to CASSQGTGTYEQYF.

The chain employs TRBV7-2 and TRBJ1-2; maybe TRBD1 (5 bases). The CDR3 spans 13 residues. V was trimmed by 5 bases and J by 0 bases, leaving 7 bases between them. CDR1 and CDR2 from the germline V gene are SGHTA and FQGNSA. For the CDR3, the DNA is TGTGCCAGCAGCCCGACAGCTAACTATGGCTACACCTTC. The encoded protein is CASSPTANYGYTF.

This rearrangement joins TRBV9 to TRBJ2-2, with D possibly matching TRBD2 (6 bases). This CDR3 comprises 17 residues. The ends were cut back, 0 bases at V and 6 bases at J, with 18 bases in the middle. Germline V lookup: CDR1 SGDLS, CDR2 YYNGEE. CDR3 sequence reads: CASSVVPDRRVPGELFF. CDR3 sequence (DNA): TGTGCCAGCAGCGTAGTCCCGGACCGGAGGGTTCCCGGGGAGCTGTTTTTT.

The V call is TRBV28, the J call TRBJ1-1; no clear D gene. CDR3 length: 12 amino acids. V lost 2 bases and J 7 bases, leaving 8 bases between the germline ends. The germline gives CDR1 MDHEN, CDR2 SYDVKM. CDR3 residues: CASSLRQNEAFF. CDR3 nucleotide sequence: TGTGCCAGCAGTTTACGGCAGAATGAAGCTTTCTTT.

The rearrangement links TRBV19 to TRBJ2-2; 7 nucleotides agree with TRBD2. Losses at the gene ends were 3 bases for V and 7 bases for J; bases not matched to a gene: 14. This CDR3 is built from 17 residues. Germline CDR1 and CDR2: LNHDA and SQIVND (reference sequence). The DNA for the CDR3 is TGTGCCAGTAGTATTGGCCGGAGCGGGACTGGTGTCGGGGAGCTGTTTTTT. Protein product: CASSIGRSGTGVGELFF.

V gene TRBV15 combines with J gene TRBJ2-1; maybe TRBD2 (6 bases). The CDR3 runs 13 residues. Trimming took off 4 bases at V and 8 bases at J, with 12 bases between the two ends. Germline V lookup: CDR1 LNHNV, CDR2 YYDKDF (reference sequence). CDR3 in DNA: TGTGCCACCAGCAAGTCTATAGCGGATGAGCAGTTCTTC. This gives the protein CATSKSIADEQFF.

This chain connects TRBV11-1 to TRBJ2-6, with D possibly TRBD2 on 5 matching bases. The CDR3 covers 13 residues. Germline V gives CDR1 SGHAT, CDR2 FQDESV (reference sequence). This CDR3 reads CARADSGANVLTF. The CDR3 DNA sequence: TGTGCGCGGGCAGACTCTGGGGCCAACGTCCTGACTTTC.

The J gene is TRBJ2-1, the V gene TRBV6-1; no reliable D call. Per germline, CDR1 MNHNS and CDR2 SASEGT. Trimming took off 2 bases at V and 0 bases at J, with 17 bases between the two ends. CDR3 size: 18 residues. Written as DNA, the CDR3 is TGTGCCAGCAGTGAACGTCATGGTGGGCTTAGCTCCTACAATGAGCAGTTCTTC. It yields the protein CASSERHGGLSSYNEQFF.

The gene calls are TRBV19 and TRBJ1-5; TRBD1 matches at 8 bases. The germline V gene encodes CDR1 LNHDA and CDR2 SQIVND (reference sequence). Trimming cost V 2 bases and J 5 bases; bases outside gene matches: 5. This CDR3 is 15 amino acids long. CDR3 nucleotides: TGTGCCAGTAGTATACTGGGACAGGTATATCAGCCCCAGCATTTT. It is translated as CASSILGQVYQPQHF.

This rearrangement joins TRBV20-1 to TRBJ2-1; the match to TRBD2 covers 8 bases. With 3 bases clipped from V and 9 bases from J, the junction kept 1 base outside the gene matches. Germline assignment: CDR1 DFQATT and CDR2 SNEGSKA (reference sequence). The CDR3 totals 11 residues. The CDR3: CSASSGAEQFF. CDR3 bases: TGCAGTGCTAGTAGCGGGGCTGAGCAGTTCTTC.

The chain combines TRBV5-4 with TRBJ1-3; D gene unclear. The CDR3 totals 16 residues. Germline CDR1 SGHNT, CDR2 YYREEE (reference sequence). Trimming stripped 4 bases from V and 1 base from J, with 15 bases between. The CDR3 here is CASSREEGLSGNTIYF. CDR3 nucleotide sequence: TGTGCCAGCAGCCGAGAAGAGGGCCTTTCTGGAAACACCATATATTTT.

The CDR3 spells CSVGTSSGNTIYF. The CDR3 DNA is TGCAGCGTTGGAACATCCTCTGGAAACACCATATATTTT. J is TRBJ1-3 and V is TRBV29-1, with D uncertain. Germline V CDR1 and CDR2: SQVTM, ANQGSEA. The CDR3 covers 13 residues. Trimming cost V 4 bases and J 0 bases, with 7 bases left between them.